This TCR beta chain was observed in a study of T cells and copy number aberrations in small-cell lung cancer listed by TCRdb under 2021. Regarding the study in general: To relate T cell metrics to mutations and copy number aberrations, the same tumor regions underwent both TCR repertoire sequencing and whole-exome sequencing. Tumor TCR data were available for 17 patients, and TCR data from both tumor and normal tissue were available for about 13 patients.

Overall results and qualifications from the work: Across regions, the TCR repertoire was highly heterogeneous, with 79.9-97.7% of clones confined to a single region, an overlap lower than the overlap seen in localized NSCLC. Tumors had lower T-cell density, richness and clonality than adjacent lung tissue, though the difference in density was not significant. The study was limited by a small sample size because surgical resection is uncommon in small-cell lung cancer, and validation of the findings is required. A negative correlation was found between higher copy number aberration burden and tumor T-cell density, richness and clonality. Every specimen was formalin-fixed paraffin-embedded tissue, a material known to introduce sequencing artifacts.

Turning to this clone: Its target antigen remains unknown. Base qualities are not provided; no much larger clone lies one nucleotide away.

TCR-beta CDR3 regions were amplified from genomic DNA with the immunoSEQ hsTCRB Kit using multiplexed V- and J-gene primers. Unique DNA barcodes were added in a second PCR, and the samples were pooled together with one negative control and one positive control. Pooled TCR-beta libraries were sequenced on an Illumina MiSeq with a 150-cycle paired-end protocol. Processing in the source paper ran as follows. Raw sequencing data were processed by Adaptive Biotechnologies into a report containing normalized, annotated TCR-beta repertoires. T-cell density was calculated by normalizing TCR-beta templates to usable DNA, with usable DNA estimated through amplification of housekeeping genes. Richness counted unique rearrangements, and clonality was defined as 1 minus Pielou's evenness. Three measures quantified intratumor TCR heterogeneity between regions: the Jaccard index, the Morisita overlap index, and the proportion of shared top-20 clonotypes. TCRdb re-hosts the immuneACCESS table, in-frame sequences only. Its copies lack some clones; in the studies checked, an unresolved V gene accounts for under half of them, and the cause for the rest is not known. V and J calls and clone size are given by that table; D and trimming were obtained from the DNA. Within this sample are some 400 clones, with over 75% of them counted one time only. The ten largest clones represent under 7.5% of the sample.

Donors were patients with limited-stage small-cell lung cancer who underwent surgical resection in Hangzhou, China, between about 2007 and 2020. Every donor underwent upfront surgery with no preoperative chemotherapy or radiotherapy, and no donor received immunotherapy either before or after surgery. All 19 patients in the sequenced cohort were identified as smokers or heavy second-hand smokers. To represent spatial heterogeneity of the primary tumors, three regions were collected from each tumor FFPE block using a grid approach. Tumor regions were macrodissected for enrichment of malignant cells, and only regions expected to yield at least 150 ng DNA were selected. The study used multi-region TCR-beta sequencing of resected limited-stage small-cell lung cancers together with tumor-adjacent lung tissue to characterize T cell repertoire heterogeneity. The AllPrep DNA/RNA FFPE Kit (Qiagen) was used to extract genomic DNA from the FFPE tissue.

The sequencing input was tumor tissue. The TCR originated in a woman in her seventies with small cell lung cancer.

CDR3 loop: CASSFLAGGKETQYF. The DNA is TGTGCCAGTAGTTTCCTAGCGGGAGGTAAAGAGACCCAGTACTTC. Recombination connected TRBV19 to TRBJ2-5; the central 11 bases match TRBD2. V is trimmed back by 5 bases and J by 3 bases, and the junction contains 5 bases that no gene match accounts for. CDR1 and CDR2, looked up from the germline V gene (reference sequence), are LNHDA and SQIVND. There are 15 amino acids in the CDR3, from cysteine to phenylalanine inclusive. Only CDR3 DNA is held: 45 bases, read in frame from base 1.